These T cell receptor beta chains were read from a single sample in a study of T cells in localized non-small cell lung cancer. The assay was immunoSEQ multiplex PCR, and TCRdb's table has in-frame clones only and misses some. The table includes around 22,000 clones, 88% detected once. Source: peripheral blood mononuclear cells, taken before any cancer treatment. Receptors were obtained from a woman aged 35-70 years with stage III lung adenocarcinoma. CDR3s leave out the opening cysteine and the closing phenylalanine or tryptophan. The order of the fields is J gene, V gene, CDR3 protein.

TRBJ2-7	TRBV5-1	ASRLGTSGSEQY
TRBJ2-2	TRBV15	ATSPSGRAGTGELF
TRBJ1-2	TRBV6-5	ASKPYGQYGYT
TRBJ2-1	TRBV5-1	ASSIGTSPMGEQF
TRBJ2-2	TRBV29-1	SVGVGEGRVGELF
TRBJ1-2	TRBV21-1	ASSKGGIGQT
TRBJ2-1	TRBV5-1	ASSLGGTSGRNEQF
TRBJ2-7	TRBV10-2	ASRLGQGGLKQY
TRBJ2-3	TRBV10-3	AISEPDASTSGTTDTQY
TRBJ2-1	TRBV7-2	ASSAHNEQF
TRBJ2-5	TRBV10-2	ASSIRGKETQY